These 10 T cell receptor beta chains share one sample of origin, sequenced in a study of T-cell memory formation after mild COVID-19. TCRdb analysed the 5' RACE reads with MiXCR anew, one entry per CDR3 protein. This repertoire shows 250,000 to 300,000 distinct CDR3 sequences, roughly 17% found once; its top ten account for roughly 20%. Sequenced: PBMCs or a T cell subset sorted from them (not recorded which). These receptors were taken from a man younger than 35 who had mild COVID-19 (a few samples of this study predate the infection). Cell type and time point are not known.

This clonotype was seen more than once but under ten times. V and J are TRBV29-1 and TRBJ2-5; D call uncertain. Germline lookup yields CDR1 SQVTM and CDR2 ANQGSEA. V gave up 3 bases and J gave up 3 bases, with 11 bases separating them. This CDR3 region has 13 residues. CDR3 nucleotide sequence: TGCAGCGTTGATATCGGTGAGGAAGAGACCCAGTACTTC. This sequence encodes CSVDIGEEETQYF.

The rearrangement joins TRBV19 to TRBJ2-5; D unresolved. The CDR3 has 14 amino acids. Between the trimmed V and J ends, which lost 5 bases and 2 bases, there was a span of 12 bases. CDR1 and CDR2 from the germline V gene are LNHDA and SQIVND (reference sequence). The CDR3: CASSVTRFQETQYF. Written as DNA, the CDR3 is TGTGCCAGTAGTGTTACAAGATTTCAAGAGACCCAGTACTTC. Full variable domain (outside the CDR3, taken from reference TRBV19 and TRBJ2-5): DGGITQSPKYLFRKEGQNVTLSCEQNLNHDAMYWYRQDPGQGLRLIYYSQIVNDFQKGDIAEGYSVSREKKESFPLTVTSAQKNPTAFYLCASSVTRFQETQYFGPGTRLLVL.

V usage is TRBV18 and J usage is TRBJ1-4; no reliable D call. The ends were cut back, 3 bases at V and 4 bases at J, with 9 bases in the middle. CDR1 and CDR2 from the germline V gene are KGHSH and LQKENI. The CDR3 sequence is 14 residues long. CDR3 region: CASSPLPDNEKLFF. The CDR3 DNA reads TGTGCCAGCTCACCGCTTCCCGATAATGAAAAACTGTTTTTT. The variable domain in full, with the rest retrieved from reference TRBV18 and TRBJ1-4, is NAGVMQNPRHLVRRRGQEARLRCSPMKGHSHVYWYRQLPEEGLKFMVYLQKENIIDESGMPKERFSAEFPKEGPSILRIQQVVRGDSAAYFCASSPLPDNEKLFFGSGTQLSVL.

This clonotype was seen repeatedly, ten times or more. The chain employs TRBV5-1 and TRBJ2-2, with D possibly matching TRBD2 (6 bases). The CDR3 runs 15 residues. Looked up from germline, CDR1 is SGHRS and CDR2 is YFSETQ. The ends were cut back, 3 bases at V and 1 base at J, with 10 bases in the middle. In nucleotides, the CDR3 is TGCGCCAGCAGCTGGGGACTTTTGAACACCGGGGAGCTGTTTTTT. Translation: CASSWGLLNTGELFF.

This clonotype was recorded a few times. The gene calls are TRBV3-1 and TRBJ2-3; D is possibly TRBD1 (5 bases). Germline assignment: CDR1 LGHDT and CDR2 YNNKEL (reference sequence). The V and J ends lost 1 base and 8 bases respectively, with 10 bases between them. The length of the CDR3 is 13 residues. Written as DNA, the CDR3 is TGTGCCAGCAGCCAAGGACAGCCAGGTACGCAGTATTTT. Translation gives CASSQGQPGTQYF.

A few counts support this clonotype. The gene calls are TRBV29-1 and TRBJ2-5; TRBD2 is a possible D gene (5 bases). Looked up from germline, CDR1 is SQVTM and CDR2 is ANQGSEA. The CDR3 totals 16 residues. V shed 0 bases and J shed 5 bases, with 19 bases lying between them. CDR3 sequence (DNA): TGCAGCGTTGAAGAGGAGGTCTTCCGCGCTGGGGAGACCCAGTACTTC. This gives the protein CSVEEEVFRAGETQYF.

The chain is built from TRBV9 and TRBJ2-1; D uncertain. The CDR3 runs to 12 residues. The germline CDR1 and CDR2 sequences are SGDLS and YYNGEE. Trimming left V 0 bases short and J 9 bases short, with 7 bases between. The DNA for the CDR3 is TGTGCCAGCAGCGTAGGAAGGGCTGAGCAGTTCTTC. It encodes CASSVGRAEQFF.

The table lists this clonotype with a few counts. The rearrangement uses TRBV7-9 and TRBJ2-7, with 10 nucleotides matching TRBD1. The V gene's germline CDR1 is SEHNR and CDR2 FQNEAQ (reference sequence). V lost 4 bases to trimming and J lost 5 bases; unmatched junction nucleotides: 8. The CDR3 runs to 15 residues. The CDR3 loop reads CASSSGPGTGDEQYF. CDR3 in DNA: TGTGCCAGCAGCTCCGGTCCCGGGACAGGGGACGAGCAGTACTTC.

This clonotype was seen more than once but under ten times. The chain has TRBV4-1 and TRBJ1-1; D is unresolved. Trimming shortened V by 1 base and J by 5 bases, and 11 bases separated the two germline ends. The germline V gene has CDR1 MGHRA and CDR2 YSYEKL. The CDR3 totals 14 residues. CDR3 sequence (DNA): TGCGCCAGCAGCCAAGTTAGAAGTTGGACTGAAGCTTTCTTT. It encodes CASSQVRSWTEAFF.

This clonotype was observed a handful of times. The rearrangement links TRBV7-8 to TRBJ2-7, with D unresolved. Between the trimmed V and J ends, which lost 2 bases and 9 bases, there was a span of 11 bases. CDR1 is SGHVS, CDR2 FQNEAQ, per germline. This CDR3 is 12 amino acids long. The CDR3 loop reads CASSLTPRGQYF. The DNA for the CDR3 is TGTGCCAGCAGCTTAACCCCCCGAGGGCAGTACTTC.